This T cell receptor beta chain was obtained from a study of Graves' ophthalmopathy and Graves' hyperthyroidism. The diagnosis was founded upon clinical symptoms, serum thyroxine, TRAb, thyroid ultrasound and orbital computed tomography. Amplification of TCR beta CDR3 regions used RNA transcripts. Second-round multiplex PCR followed a first-round RT-PCR using HTBI primers. TCRdb called the multiplex PCR reads again in MiXCR, with one record for every CDR3 protein. The sample carries nearly 400,000 distinct CDR3 sequences, around 16% recorded once. The V end lost 11 bases, the J end lost 6 bases, and 13 bases lay between the germline ends. CDR1 MNHEY and CDR2 SMNVEV come from the germline V gene (reference sequence). The CDR3 loop spans 11 amino acids. This clonotype was seen many times.

The clonotype comes from a young woman with Graves' ophthalmopathy. Sequencing input: peripheral blood. The chain combines TRBV27 with TRBJ1-2; no definite D call. CDR3 loop: CASEGPDGYTF. For the CDR3, the DNA is TGTGCCTCAGAGGGCCCGGATGGCTACACCTTC.